This T cell receptor (beta chain) was sequenced in a study of shared clonotypes between healthy human individuals. The overall study: Sampling drew on donors who were two women and a few men aged 18 to 49.

The J segment lost 0 bases and the V segment lost 4 bases, leaving 4 bases of the junction unmatched. The germline V gene encodes CDR1 MNHNS and CDR2 SASEGT. The CDR3 covers 15 residues. Concerning this clone itself: Its cognate antigen is unknown.

The run depth of the assay was deep. Assay used: immunoSEQ multiplex PCR; TCRdb lists only in-frame clones, some missing. Here the sample spans 730,000 or so clones, around 72% being singletons. Study results and limitations: Some clonotypes were shared by all four sorted-subset donors, while others were not shared. The non-shared ones had lower generation probabilities than the shared ones. Clonotype sharing among donors was expected to depend on sequencing depth.

The receptor was derived from a woman in her twenties or thirties in good health. This chain uses TRBV6-1 with TRBJ1-1; 8 bases agree with TRBD1. Sequenced: memory CD4+ T cells sorted from blood. Documented subset: CD45RA-negative fraction. The DNA of the CDR3 is TGTGCCAGCAGTGGACCGACAGGGGTGAACACTGAAGCTTTCTTT. This codes for CASSGPTGVNTEAFF.